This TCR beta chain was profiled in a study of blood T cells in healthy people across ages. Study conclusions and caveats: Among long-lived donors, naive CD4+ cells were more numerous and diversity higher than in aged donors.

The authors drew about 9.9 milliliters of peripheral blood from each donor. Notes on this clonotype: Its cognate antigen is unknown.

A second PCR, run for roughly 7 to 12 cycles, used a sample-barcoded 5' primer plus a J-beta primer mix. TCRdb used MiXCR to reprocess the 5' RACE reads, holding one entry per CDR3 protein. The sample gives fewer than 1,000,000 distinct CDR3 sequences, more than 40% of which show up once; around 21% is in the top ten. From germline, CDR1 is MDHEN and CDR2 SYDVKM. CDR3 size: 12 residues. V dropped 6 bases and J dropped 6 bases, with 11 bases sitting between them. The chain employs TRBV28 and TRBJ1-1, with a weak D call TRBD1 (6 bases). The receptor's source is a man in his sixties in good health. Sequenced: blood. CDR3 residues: CASSLQGAEAFF. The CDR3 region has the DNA TGTGCCAGCAGCTTACAGGGAGCTGAAGCTTTCTTT.